This entry lists 13 T cell receptor beta chains sequenced from one sample in a study of blood T cell repertoires in COVID-19 (dated by TCRdb to 2018 to 2021). Library preparation used the immunoSEQ multiplex PCR assay. Sourced from immuneACCESS, this table was stored by TCRdb with only in-frame sequences that have V and J called. A share of the clones is absent; for the studies checked, an unresolved V gene accounts for under half, and the remainder has no known explanation. The sample table records over 150,000 clones; approximately 86% of these occur just once. 0.63% of the sample belongs to the ten largest clones. Sequencing was carried out using peripheral blood. The receptors derive from a man between 60 and 70 years old with COVID-19, enrolled during active disease.

The chain uses TRBV7-6 and TRBJ2-3, with a tentative D call TRBD2 (6 bases). V was cut by 8 bases and J by 0 bases, with 9 bases left in between. The CDR3 loop spans 13 amino acids. Germline V gene data show CDR1 as SGHVS and CDR2 as FNYEAQ. The CDR3 is CASGGFSTDTQYF. Written as DNA, the CDR3 is TGTGCCAGCGGGGGGTTCAGCACAGATACGCAGTATTTT.

The J gene is TRBJ2-5, the V gene TRBV19; TRBD2 matches 8 bases. The germline V gene has CDR1 LNHDA and CDR2 SQIVND (reference sequence). Unmatched junction bases numbered 17, after V lost 4 bases and J lost 7 bases. The CDR3 is 17 residues long. CDR3 nucleotide sequence: TGTGCCAGTAGTAAAACTAGCGGAGGCCCCGTACCAAGGACCCAGTACTTC. This encodes CASSKTSGGPVPRTQYF.

The chain is built from TRBV23-1 and TRBJ2-7, with 9 positions matching TRBD1. TRBV23-1 carries the ORF label, with uncertain function. V was clipped by 8 bases and J by 6 bases; unmatched bases: 14. This CDR3 is built from 15 residues. The CDR3 region is CASGPPRDRVGEQYF. The CDR3 DNA sequence: TGCGCCAGCGGGCCACCTCGGGACAGGGTGGGCGAGCAGTACTTC.

This rearrangement joins TRBV19 to TRBJ1-4; D unresolved. Germline CDR1 and CDR2: LNHDA and SQIVND (reference sequence). V shed 4 bases and J shed 1 base, with 28 bases lying between them. The CDR3 covers 21 residues. The CDR3: CASSTGNSLQRPSLTNEKLFF. The CDR3 region has the DNA TGTGCCAGTAGTACCGGGAACTCCCTCCAACGCCCATCTCTAACTAATGAAAAACTGTTTTTT. The whole variable domain, filled in from reference TRBV19 and TRBJ1-4, reads DGGITQSPKYLFRKEGQNVTLSCEQNLNHDAMYWYRQDPGQGLRLIYYSQIVNDFQKGDIAEGYSVSREKKESFPLTVTSAQKNPTAFYLCASSTGNSLQRPSLTNEKLFFGSGTQLSVL.

The chain has TRBV11-3 and TRBJ2-7; 11 nucleotides line up with TRBD1. Germline CDR1 SGHNT, CDR2 YENEEA. The trim removed 4 bases at V and 3 bases at J, leaving 2 bases unmatched. This CDR3 is 14 amino acids long. The CDR3 is CASSSGTGGYEQYF. The CDR3 coding sequence is TGTGCCAGCAGCTCCGGGACAGGGGGCTACGAGCAGTACTTC.

A few counts support this clone. The genes are TRBV19 and TRBJ2-3; 9 nucleotides line up with TRBD1. This CDR3 region has 14 residues. Germline V CDR1 and CDR2: LNHDA, SQIVND (reference sequence). The V segment lost 4 bases and the J segment 13 bases; nucleotides outside the gene matches: 12. The CDR3 DNA reads as TGTGCCAGTAGTACCCTCTCTATGGGACAGGGAAAGTATTTT. Residues: CASSTLSMGQGKYF. The variable domain in full, with the rest retrieved from reference TRBV19 and TRBJ2-3, is DGGITQSPKYLFRKEGQNVTLSCEQNLNHDAMYWYRQDPGQGLRLIYYSQIVNDFQKGDIAEGYSVSREKKESFPLTVTSAQKNPTAFYLCASSTLSMGQGKYFGPGTRLTVL.

This chain connects TRBV4-2 to TRBJ2-7; D is perhaps TRBD1 (6 bases). Germline-derived CDR1 and CDR2 are LGHNA and YNFKEQ. The CDR3 runs to 15 residues. V dropped 0 bases and J dropped 2 bases, with 11 bases sitting between them. The CDR3 spells CASSQEKGHPYEQYF. The CDR3 nucleotides read TGTGCCAGCAGCCAAGAAAAGGGACACCCCTACGAGCAGTACTTC.

In this sample, this clone turned up once. The rearrangement joins TRBV11-2 to TRBJ1-1, with D possibly being TRBD1 (6 bases). This CDR3 comprises 14 residues. Per the germline V gene, CDR1 is SGHAT and CDR2 is FQNNGV. The germline V and J ends were trimmed by 1 base and 1 base, with 7 bases remaining between them. CDR3 bases: TGTGCCAGCAGCTTAGGGACAGCGAACACTGAAGCTTTCTTT. Its protein is CASSLGTANTEAFF.

Of note for this clone: A junction end diverges from the germline sequence, so it may reflect a read error. This chain joins TRBV11-2 and TRBJ1-2, with D possibly being TRBD1 (6 bases). Germline V gives CDR1 SGHAT, CDR2 FQNNGV. The CDR3 is made up of 13 amino acids. Here the CDR3 DNA reads TGTGCCAGCAGCTTAGGGGTCGAATTGGGGGCTATGTTC. Its protein product is CASSLGVELGAMF.

V and J are TRBV7-3 and TRBJ2-6; 8 bases are a match to TRBD1. The ends lost 5 bases at V and 0 bases at J; junction bases unmatched: 9. The germline V gene has CDR1 SGHTA and CDR2 FQGTGA. CDR3 length: 18 residues. The CDR3 sequence is CASSTRTGKASGANVLTF. For the CDR3, the DNA is TGTGCCAGCAGCACCCGGACAGGGAAGGCCTCTGGGGCCAACGTCCTGACTTTC.

This rearrangement joins TRBV6-6 to TRBJ1-5; D possibly corresponds to TRBD1 (6 bases). Germline CDR1 MNHNY, CDR2 SVGAGI (reference sequence). Between the trimmed V and J ends, which lost 6 bases and 11 bases, there was a span of 20 bases. The CDR3 length is 14 residues. The DNA of the CDR3 is TGTGCCAGCAGCCCGAGGGGACAACTCCCGGCCCAGCATTTT. As protein: CASSPRGQLPAQHF.

This clone was picked up one time. V is TRBV30 and J is TRBJ1-3; D remains unclear. V was trimmed by 0 bases and J by 9 bases, leaving 18 bases between them. The CDR3 runs 15 residues. Germline assignment: CDR1 GTSNPN and CDR2 SVGIG (reference sequence). In DNA, the CDR3 is TGTGCCTGGAGTGTCGGGATTCCCGGACGAGGCACCATATATTTT. Its protein product is CAWSVGIPGRGTIYF.

J is TRBJ2-7 and V is TRBV27; TRBD2 might be the D (5 bases). V lost 5 bases, J lost 3 bases, and 20 bases lay in between. This CDR3 has 16 amino acids. Germline loops: CDR1 MNHEY, CDR2 SMNVEV (reference sequence). This CDR3 reads CASSLLSRTRGYEQYF. Written as DNA, the CDR3 is TGTGCCAGCAGTCTTCTTTCCCGGACTCGCGGCTACGAGCAGTACTTC.